These T cell receptor beta chains were read from a single sample in a study of human thymus T cells. The data were produced by immunoSEQ multiplex PCR, yet TCRdb's version contains in-frame clones alone and is incomplete. The sample shows under 70,000 clones, over 85% of them seen only once. Sequencing used blood. Receptors were obtained from a boy younger than two with a congenital heart defect but otherwise immunologically healthy. CDR3s include the opening cysteine and the closing phenylalanine or tryptophan.

j_call v_call cdr3_aa
TRBJ2-7 TRBV10-3 CAISDLPPYEQYF
TRBJ2-7 TRBV15 CATSRDRSPGDEQYF
TRBJ1-2 TRBV28 CASSLGTGVGYTF
TRBJ2-6 TRBV6-6 CASERGVGANVLTF
TRBJ2-3 TRBV12-5 CASGFQLWGAPGTQYF
TRBJ2-3 TRBV18 CASSPPRSTDTQYF
TRBJ2-1 TRBV7-3 CASTPTGTSGERQFF
TRBJ2-1 TRBV5-4 CASSTDGYNEQFF
TRBJ2-7 TRBV5-1 CASSFLDTHYEQYF
TRBJ1-1 TRBV5-5 CASSLEGRGHRDTEAFF
TRBJ2-3 TRBV5-4 CASSPTGLAGADTQYF
TRBJ2-7 TRBV6-4 CAPPGRGSEQYF
TRBJ1-2 TRBV6-6 CASSYGVNYGYTF
TRBJ2-7 TRBV27 CASSRRTDTYEQYF
TRBJ1-5 TRBV6-6 CASSYSRPNSNQPQHF
TRBJ2-2 TRBV5-1 CASSLELAGGFGTGELFF
TRBJ1-3 TRBV7-2 CASSLGTGFSGNTIYF
TRBJ2-7 TRBV6-6 CASSSRVNEQYF
TRBJ1-2 TRBV6-1 CASIRDSGLYGYTF
TRBJ2-1 TRBV7-2 CASSLVGAQNEQFF
TRBJ2-3 TRBV10-3 CAISPGLAGPTDTQYF
TRBJ2-1 TRBV5-1 CASSLRLARGNEQFF
TRBJ2-7 TRBV7-2 CASSLADRGNEQYF
TRBJ2-1 TRBV21-1 CASSKANGPSYNEQFF
TRBJ2-7 TRBV9 CASSVDPGPYYEQYF
TRBJ2-3 TRBV12-5 CASGLSPLLAGAEDTQYF
TRBJ2-2 TRBV19 CAGSTSSGELFF
TRBJ2-7 TRBV28 CASSFRKKGSYEQYF
TRBJ1-2 TRBV7-7 CASSLARQGGGYTF
TRBJ1-2 TRBV30 CACRWELGTGFNYGYTF
TRBJ1-5 TRBV5-8 CASSHFGTGEESQPQHF
TRBJ2-7 TRBV19 CASSNEGLGYEQYF
TRBJ1-6 TRBV13 CASSSGVGDTNSPLHF
TRBJ2-7 TRBV5-1 CASSLSPGQGSYEQYF
TRBJ1-1 TRBV11-2 CASSSNLGTEAFF
TRBJ1-1 TRBV5-3 CARSFPGLEAFF
TRBJ2-5 TRBV6-5 CASSAWLEETQYF
TRBJ2-3 TRBV28 CASSQEGLGASSTQYF
TRBJ2-7 TRBV7-9 CASSPRHSYEQYF
TRBJ1-1 TRBV6-4 CASSDRTGLIRTEAFF
TRBJ1-1 TRBV5-4 CASSLGGVGNTEAFF
TRBJ2-1 TRBV29-1 CSVRMSSYNEQFF
TRBJ1-1 TRBV4-2 CASSQAQGQGARYTEAFF